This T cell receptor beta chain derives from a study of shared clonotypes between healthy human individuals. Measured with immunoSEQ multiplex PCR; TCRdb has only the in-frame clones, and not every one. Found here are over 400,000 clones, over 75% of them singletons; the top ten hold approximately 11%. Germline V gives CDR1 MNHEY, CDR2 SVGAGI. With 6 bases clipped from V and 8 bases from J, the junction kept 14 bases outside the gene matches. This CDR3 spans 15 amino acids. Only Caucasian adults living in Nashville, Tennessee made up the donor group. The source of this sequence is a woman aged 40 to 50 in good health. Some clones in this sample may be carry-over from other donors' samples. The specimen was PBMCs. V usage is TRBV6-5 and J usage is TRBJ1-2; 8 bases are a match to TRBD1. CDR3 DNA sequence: TGTGCCAGCAGACCCCCCGCAGGACAGGGTAGCGGCTACACCTTC. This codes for CASRPPAGQGSGYTF.